These 5 T cell receptor beta chains came from one sample sequenced in a study of regulatory T cells in long-lasting Graves disease. Time point reported: persistent/refractory GD, antithyroid drugs over 5 years with positive TRAb. RNA from PBMCs was the source of the TCR library. iRepertoire HTBI primers and Arm-PCR of CDR3 regions built TCR beta libraries. TCRdb reprocessed the multiplex PCR reads via MiXCR and lists one record per CDR3 protein. The top ten hold approximately 6.4% of the sample, which has a few hundred thousand distinct CDR3 sequences, about a fifth seen once. The material sequenced was peripheral blood mononuclear cells (PBMCs), taken when the disease was refractory, from a patient treated with antithyroid drugs. These receptors were taken from a female donor with Graves disease.

The V and J genes are TRBV10-3 and TRBJ1-5; D unresolved. Germline V lookup: CDR1 ENHRY, CDR2 SYGVKD. Deletions cut 6 bases from V and 6 bases from J, with 9 bases between. This CDR3 contains 12 residues. The CDR3 loop is CAIREYGQPQHF. Here the CDR3 DNA reads TGTGCCATCAGGGAATACGGTCAGCCCCAGCATTTT.

A remark on this clonotype: This sequence may be a read error, since a much larger clone differs from it by one base. V and J are TRBV12-3 or TRBV12-4 and TRBJ2-7, with D hard to call. The CDR3 loop spans 12 amino acids. As DNA, the CDR3 is TGTGCCTGCAGTTTAAACGCCTACGAGCAGTACTTC. Its protein is CACSLNAYEQYF.

In regard to this clonotype: This sequence may be a read error, since a much larger clone differs from it by one base. V gene TRBV2 combines with J gene TRBJ2-6; D is unresolved. V was shortened by 8 bases and J by 0 bases, with 5 bases between the two germline ends. In germline, CDR1 is SNHLY, CDR2 FYNNEI. The CDR3 sequence is 13 residues long. The CDR3: CASGYSGANVLTF. CDR3 nucleotides: TGTGCCAGCGGTTACTCTGGGGCCAACGTCCTGACTTTC.

The table lists this clonotype with a few counts. The chain carries TRBV6-5 and TRBJ2-5, with 8 bases identical to TRBD1. Germline loops: CDR1 MNHEY, CDR2 SVGAGI. V dropped 1 base and J dropped 0; count of bases not matched to a gene: 1. The CDR3 totals 15 residues. The CDR3 reads CASSYWDRNQETQYF. As DNA, the CDR3 is TGTGCCAGCAGTTACTGGGACAGGAACCAAGAGACCCAGTACTTC.

This clonotype came up many times. The genes are TRBV6-9 and TRBJ2-7; D is perhaps TRBD1 (5 bases). The CDR3 has 13 amino acids. The germline V gene has CDR1 MNHGY and CDR2 SVAAGI. V was shortened by 4 bases and J by 6 bases, with 13 bases between the two germline ends. The CDR3 DNA reads as TGTGCCAGCAGTTTGGAGCCAGGGTTCGAGCAGTACTTC. This translates into CASSLEPGFEQYF.